The T cell receptor beta chain described here comes from a study of CD8 T cells in Susac syndrome (dated by TCRdb to the late 2010s). Background on the whole study: Among the Susac syndrome patients who were sequenced, clinically active disease was present in about six and clinical remission was observed in eight or nine. Repertoire sequencing was used to test whether CD8+ T cell activation and differentiation in Susac syndrome was antigen driven. At blood withdrawal, Susac syndrome patients were either therapy-naive, taking corticosteroids (in some cases with IVIg as well), or taking IVIg alone. On the study overall, not on this receptor specifically: The TCR sequencing and HLA analysis was acknowledged to have included a relatively small number of individuals. In patients with Susac syndrome, the CD4+ T cell repertoire showed no detectable clonal expansion.

High-throughput TCR beta sequencing profiled peripheral blood CD8+ and CD4+ T cells from healthy donors, Susac syndrome patients and multiple sclerosis patients. Susac syndrome patients met recently defined diagnostic criteria for definite or probable disease. Bulk CD8+ and CD4+ T cells were purified by magnetic negative isolation, while CD8+ TEMRA cells were enriched using FACS. Blood was collected in EDTA tubes and processed within 24 hours, with PBMCs isolated through density gradient centrifugation. PBMCs intended for TCR sequencing were cryopreserved in liquid nitrogen and thawed later in a water bath at 37 degrees C. The sorted or isolated CD4+, CD8+ and CD8+ TEMRA cells reached a purity of at least 90%. In the case of this clonotype: There is no known antigen for this receptor. No base qualities exist here, and no much larger clone lies one base off it.

There are 18 amino acids in the CDR3, from cysteine to phenylalanine inclusive. Kept here is only the CDR3 DNA, which spans 54 bases and is read in frame from base 1. CDR1 SEHNR and CDR2 FQNEAQ are derived from the germline V gene (reference sequence). The germline V end is reduced by 4 bases and the J end by 1 base; junction bases left unmatched: 10. RNA was extracted with the RNeasy kit and roughly 0.45 to 1 ug was reverse transcribed using random hexamers. TCR beta CDR3 regions were amplified with the immunoSEQ multiplex PCR assay covering 54 Vbeta and 13 Jbeta segments. PCR amplification bias was corrected using a synthetic template baseline for primer optimization and computational correction. Per the authors' processing: Reads were annotated to V, D and J genes per IMGT and analyzed with immunoSEQ Analyzer, keeping only productive sequences. Clonality was computed as one minus Shannon entropy normalized by log2 of the number of productive unique sequences. For each patient and control, public and private clones were evaluated among the 100 most prevalent clones. Clones were defined as Susac-specific when absent from the healthy and MS cohorts, from approximately 1,100 published viral clones and from other ImmuneACCESS disease sequences. Starting from the raw public reads, TCRdb applied fastp trimming at Q25, assembled clones with MiXCR and retained in-frame beta chains. Every distinct CDR3 protein forms one entry, paired with its most common genes and DNA. V and J calls and clone size were set by TCRdb, not the authors. The table for this sample lists 150,000 or so distinct CDR3 sequences; around 95% of them were counted only once. The ten largest make up 0.12% of the sample.

This clonotype was sampled from a human donor with Susac syndrome. This receptor chain uses TRBV7-9 and TRBJ2-1; TRBD1 fits 10 bases in the junction. Sequencing input: CD4+ T cells from PBMCs. The CDR3 has the sequence CASSSPGQGKGSYNEQFF. The nucleotides read TGTGCCAGCAGCTCACCGGGACAGGGGAAGGGATCCTACAATGAGCAGTTCTTC.